The rows below give T cell receptor beta chains drawn from one sample of a study of identical twins. From the 5' RACE reads, TCRdb called clonotypes with MiXCR, one entry per CDR3 protein. The sample holds 260,000 or so distinct CDR3 sequences, approximately 7.3% seen once. This sample also appeared in a second study, on yellow fever vaccine responses in identical twins.

The specimen was CD8+ T cells sorted from blood. These TCRs come from a young woman in good health. CDR3s include the opening cysteine and the closing phenylalanine or tryptophan. Fields, in order: V gene, J gene, D gene, CDR3 protein. The D gene is left open where the match is weak.

>TRBV20-1|TRBJ2-1|TRBD1
CSGQGSYNEQFF
>TRBV7-9|TRBJ2-7|NA
CASSVPTTGIGQYF
>TRBV12-3/TRBV12-4|TRBJ2-7|NA
CASSSPTRPTPSSYEQYF
>TRBV12-3/TRBV12-4|TRBJ2-3|TRBD2
CASSPPGSGRGEDTQYF
>TRBV5-6|TRBJ2-7|NA
CASSFAAVKAYEQYF
>TRBV3-1|TRBJ2-7|TRBD1
CASSHSIGTGYEQYF
>TRBV20-1|TRBJ2-2|NA
CSARPRGGADTGELFF
>TRBV2|TRBJ2-3|TRBD2
CASSEARETTDTQYF
>TRBV4-1|TRBJ2-5|NA
CASSLSGFGETQYF
>TRBV12-3/TRBV12-4|TRBJ2-3|NA
CASSLDGPVAQYF
>TRBV3-1|TRBJ2-3|NA
CASSQGGQRYTDTQYF
>TRBV27|TRBJ2-1|NA
CASKVETSYNEQFF
>TRBV6-1|TRBJ1-1|NA
CASNSHGGLSTEAFF
>TRBV20-1|TRBJ1-1|NA
CSAPHTLGTEAFF
>TRBV6-1|TRBJ2-1|TRBD2
CASGETSGKYNEQFF
>TRBV20-1|TRBJ1-3|NA
CSASTVGDTIYF
>TRBV6-5|TRBJ1-1|NA
CASSYRIRSFF
>TRBV4-2|TRBJ2-7|NA
CASSQGTPYEQYF
>TRBV28|TRBJ2-7|TRBD2
CAIESGTSSPSSYEQYF
>TRBV5-1|TRBJ2-7|NA
CASSLEASTSYEQYF
>TRBV7-9|TRBJ2-1|NA
CASSIRDTQFF
>TRBV15|TRBJ2-7|TRBD2
CATSREGTSGSDEQYF
>TRBV27|TRBJ1-6|NA
CASSGATDSPLHF
>TRBV20-1|TRBJ2-7|TRBD2
CSARGLAGVSYEQYF
>TRBV29-1|TRBJ2-3|NA
CSVVETTIADTQYF
>TRBV7-6|TRBJ2-1|TRBD2
CASSEPTSGSGEQFF
>TRBV19|TRBJ1-5|TRBD1
CASSPGTGLNQPQHF
>TRBV2|TRBJ2-7|TRBD2
CASISGAGVIEQYF
>TRBV20-1|TRBJ2-1|TRBD2
CSARDPASGHEGNEQFF
>TRBV4-1|TRBJ2-5|NA
CASSQAPPETQYF
>TRBV5-1|TRBJ2-7|TRBD1
CASSYGTDYEQYF